These 20 T cell receptor beta chains were all obtained from the same sample, sequenced in a study of molecular identifiers for immune sequencing clone quantification. Via MiXCR, TCRdb re-called the PCR reads, giving one row per CDR3 protein. The table lists 350,000 or so distinct CDR3 sequences, around 21% of them singletons, with roughly 0.86% in the top ten. The sequencing sample was made of naive CD8+ T cells from blood, with Jurkat cell RNA spiked in. The subset: FACS-sorted CD8+CD4-CCR7+CD45RA+ naive T cells. Receptors originate from a human donor in good health. Some libraries in this study had Jurkat cell RNA spiked in.

CDR3 loop: CASSPSLGTSYEQYF. Here the CDR3 DNA reads TGCGCCAGCAGCCCAAGTTTGGGGACTTCCTACGAGCAGTACTTC. The V call is TRBV4-3, the J call TRBJ2-7; D possibly corresponds to TRBD2 (6 bases). The V gene's germline CDR1 is LGHNA and CDR2 YSLEER. CDR3 length: 15 residues. The ends were cut back, 4 bases at V and 1 base at J, with 14 bases in the middle.

This clonotype was seen repeatedly, ten times or more. The chain couples TRBV6-6 to TRBJ2-3; 10 nucleotides line up with TRBD2. Looked up from germline, CDR1 is MNHNY and CDR2 is SVGAGI (reference sequence). The junction had 6 bases not matched to a gene; V was cut back by 5 bases and J by 4 bases. The CDR3 has 15 residues. The CDR3 region is CASSAGTSVADTQYF. The CDR3 DNA reads TGTGCCAGCAGTGCCGGGACTAGCGTGGCAGATACGCAGTATTTT.

This clonotype was picked up many times. This chain uses TRBV12-3 or TRBV12-4 with TRBJ2-7; possible D gene TRBD2, 5 bases. V gave up 3 bases and J gave up 7 bases, with 10 bases separating them. The length of the CDR3 is 12 residues. CDR3 sequence: CASSFVGAEQYF. CDR3 sequence (DNA): TGTGCCAGCAGTTTCGTGGGAGCGGAGCAGTACTTC.

This clonotype has a count of ten or more. J is TRBJ2-7 and V is TRBV4-3; 10 positions agree with TRBD2. The ends lost 0 bases at V and 6 bases at J; junction bases unmatched: 8. Germline V lookup: CDR1 LGHNA, CDR2 YSLEER. This CDR3 has 16 amino acids. DNA for the CDR3: TGCGCCAGCAGCCAAGATGGAAGCGGGAGGGCTCGCGAGCAGTACTTC. This gives the protein CASSQDGSGRAREQYF.

This clonotype showed up just a few times. The chain recombines TRBV20-1 with TRBJ2-7, with 8 bases fitting TRBD2. This CDR3 spans 15 amino acids. Losses at the gene ends were 1 base for V and 3 bases for J; bases not matched to a gene: 8. CDR1 and CDR2 from the germline V gene are DFQATT and SNEGSKA (reference sequence). The CDR3 DNA follows: TGCAGTGCTAGAGGATTGCGGGAGGCGATCTACGAGCAGTACTTC. Its protein is CSARGLREAIYEQYF.

This clonotype was seen more than once but under ten times. The chain joins TRBV3-1 to TRBJ2-3, with 7 bases identical to TRBD2. From germline, CDR1 is LGHDT and CDR2 YNNKEL (reference sequence). This CDR3 spans 18 amino acids. V dropped 1 base and J dropped 6; count of bases not matched to a gene: 16. CDR3 nucleotides: TGTGCCAGCAGCCAAGCCTCCGATCTGCGGGGGACGGCGGATACGCAGTATTTT. Amino acid sequence: CASSQASDLRGTADTQYF.

This clonotype showed up just a few times. The V call is TRBV3-1, the J call TRBJ2-7; the match to TRBD2 covers 10 bases. Germline V lookup: CDR1 LGHDT, CDR2 YNNKEL (reference sequence). Germline trimming cut 4 bases from V and 6 bases from J; bases unmatched to any gene: 9. CDR3 length: 15 amino acids. The CDR3, as DNA: TGTGCCAGCAGCCTAGGTGAGCGGGAGGGCCTCGAGCAGTACTTC. Its translation is CASSLGEREGLEQYF.

Only one count was recorded for this clonotype. A single base separates this from a much larger clone, so it may be a read error. The chain employs TRBV14 and TRBJ2-3; D might be TRBD2 (5 bases). V was clipped by 1 base and J by 4 bases, with 12 bases between them. The CDR3 totals 15 residues. Looked up from germline, CDR1 is SGHDN and CDR2 is FVKESK. Here the CDR3 reads CASSQVLALADTQYF. CDR3 coding DNA: TGTGCCAGCAGCCAAGTTCTAGCATTGGCAGATACGCAGTATTTT.

The table lists this clonotype with many counts. V is TRBV4-2 and J is TRBJ2-7, with 10 nucleotides matching TRBD2. Trimming removed 4 bases from V and 7 bases from J; junction bases left unmatched: 13. The CDR3 has 16 residues. Per germline, CDR1 LGHNA and CDR2 YNFKEQ. In DNA form, the CDR3 reads TGTGCCAGCAGCCCTCCCCAGCGGGAGGGCTATAGGGAGCAGTACTTC. Translating it yields CASSPPQREGYREQYF.

Concerning this clonotype itself: This may be a read error, as it is one base from a much larger clone. This CDR3 fails to terminate in the conserved phenylalanine or tryptophan, so it likely reflects a read error. The chain has TRBV5-6 and TRBJ2-3, with 8 nucleotides matching TRBD1. The CDR3 loop spans 16 amino acids. Per germline, CDR1 SGHDT and CDR2 YYEEEE. J gave up 0 bases and V 3 bases, and 6 bases lay outside the gene matches. The CDR3 DNA reads TGTGCCAGCAGCTCGGACAGGGATGATAGCACAGATACGCAGTATTTG. Translated: CASSSDRDDSTDTQYL.

Only one count was recorded for this clonotype. Just one base apart from a much larger clone, this may be a read error. The chain combines TRBV13 with TRBJ2-5; perhaps TRBD1 as D (6 bases). Germline V gene data show CDR1 as PRHDT and CDR2 as FYEKMQ (reference sequence). The CDR3 consists of 14 residues. The CDR3 region is CASSNRDNQEAQYF. In DNA, the CDR3 is TGTGCCAGCAGCAACCGGGACAATCAAGAGGCCCAGTACTTC.

At least ten counts were recorded for this clonotype. The chain carries TRBV7-2 and TRBJ2-7, with TRBD1 matching over 7 bases. V lost 4 bases, J lost 4 bases, and 4 bases stayed unmatched. The CDR3 spans 13 residues. Germline loops: CDR1 SGHTA, CDR2 FQGNSA. In DNA form, the CDR3 reads TGTGCCAGCAGCTACGGGACAGAGTACGAGCAGTACTTC. This gives the protein CASSYGTEYEQYF.

The chain carries TRBV5-4 and TRBJ2-7; D uncertain. Trimming shortened V by 2 bases and J by 1 base, and 10 bases separated the two germline ends. The CDR3 is 14 residues long. The germline gives CDR1 SGHNT, CDR2 YYREEE (reference sequence). The CDR3 loop is CASSFNPDSYEQYF. CDR3 DNA: TGTGCCAGCAGCTTTAATCCGGATTCCTACGAGCAGTACTTC.

This clonotype came up many times. The rearrangement uses TRBV13 and TRBJ1-3; 9 bases are shared with TRBD1. CDR1 is PRHDT and CDR2 is FYEKMQ in the germline V gene (reference sequence). V trimming: 4 bases; J trimming: 2 bases; junction bases outside the gene matches: 3. The CDR3 runs 15 residues. The CDR3 reads CASSWGTGTGNTIYF. The CDR3 coding sequence is TGTGCCAGCAGCTGGGGGACAGGGACTGGAAACACCATATATTTT.

This clonotype was recorded at least ten times. The chain joins TRBV27 to TRBJ2-7; D possibly corresponds to TRBD1 (6 bases). With 6 bases removed from V and 3 bases from J, the gap between germline ends came to 12 bases. CDR3 length equals 13 residues. CDR1 and CDR2 from the germline V gene are MNHEY and SMNVEV (reference sequence). The CDR3 loop reads CASSPQGYYEQYF. The CDR3 nucleotides read TGTGCCAGCAGCCCACAGGGATACTACGAGCAGTACTTC.

This chain uses TRBV18 with TRBJ2-7; a possible D gene is TRBD2 (7 bases). In germline, CDR1 is KGHSH, CDR2 LQKENI. Deletions cut 6 bases from V and 2 bases from J, with 17 bases between. This CDR3 contains 15 residues. CDR3 loop: CASSTTGRDAYEQYF. In DNA, the CDR3 is TGTGCCAGCTCCACAACAGGGAGGGACGCCTACGAGCAGTACTTC.

Many counts were recorded for this clonotype. This chain links TRBV9 with TRBJ2-7; possibly TRBD1 for D (6 bases). Looked up from germline, CDR1 is SGDLS and CDR2 is YYNGEE. This CDR3 has 15 amino acids. Between the trimmed V and J ends, which lost 0 bases and 3 bases, there was a span of 13 bases. The CDR3 loop is CASSVEAGDRYEQYF. In DNA form, the CDR3 reads TGTGCCAGCAGCGTAGAGGCAGGGGACCGCTACGAGCAGTACTTC.

Concerning this clonotype: Being one base from a much bigger clone, this may be a read error. This chain joins TRBV27 and TRBJ2-7; D might be TRBD1 or TRBD2, each matching 6 bases. CDR3 length: 16 amino acids. Trimming removed 5 bases from V and 6 bases from J, with 23 bases in between. Germline V gene sequence: CDR1 MNHEY, CDR2 SMNVEV (reference sequence). This CDR3 is CASSLYWGARESEQYF. The CDR3 DNA is TGTGCCAGCAGTCTATATTGGGGGGCCAGGGAGAGCGAGCAGTACTTC.

At least ten counts were recorded for this clonotype. V is TRBV29-1 and J is TRBJ1-1, with 7 bases matching TRBD1. The CDR3 is 12 residues long. V dropped 6 bases and J dropped 7; count of bases not matched to a gene: 8. Looked up from germline, CDR1 is SQVTM and CDR2 is ANQGSEA. In DNA form, the CDR3 reads TGCAGCGTGGGACCGGCAGGGGGTGAAGCTTTCTTT. It is translated as CSVGPAGGEAFF.

The chain carries TRBV2 and TRBJ2-3; a weak D match, TRBD2 (6 bases). Germline V gives CDR1 SNHLY, CDR2 FYNNEI. This CDR3 has 15 amino acids. Trimming took off 8 bases at V and 6 bases at J, with 21 bases between the two ends. The CDR3 reads CASAEGFRRGDTQYF. The CDR3 DNA sequence: TGTGCCAGCGCCGAGGGTTTCAGACGGGGGGATACGCAGTATTTT. The complete variable domain, with remaining parts taken from reference TRBV2 and TRBJ2-3, reads EPEVTQTPSHQVTQMGQEVILRCVPISNHLYFYWYRQILGQKVEFLVSFYNNEISEKSEIFDDQFSVERPDGSNFTLKIRSTKLEDSAMYFCASAEGFRRGDTQYFGPGTRLTVL.